This T cell receptor beta chain was retrieved from a study of blood T cells in healthy people across ages. As for the study in general: About one barcoded beta molecule per two T cells was the capture yield of template switching.

Together with a sample-barcoded 5' primer, a J-beta primer mix was included in a second PCR lasting about 7 to 11 cycles. TCRdb re-called the 5' RACE reads with MiXCR, one entry per CDR3 protein. The table records 700,000 to 950,000 distinct CDR3 sequences, over 45% of them present only once. Germline V gives CDR1 SGHVT, CDR2 SQSDAQ. The length of the CDR3 is 17 residues. Trimming pared 5 bases from V and 2 bases from J, leaving 21 bases between. Regarding the study as a whole: There were more naive CD4+ cells and higher diversity in long-lived donors than in aged donors.

Comment on this clonotype: Its antigen is currently unknown.

The clonotype originates from a man between 25 and 39 years old in good health. V gene TRBV7-4 combines with J gene TRBJ2-5; the D is unclear. Sequenced input: blood. Here the CDR3 reads CASSPLVTEQIQETQYF. CDR3 bases: TGTGCCAGCAGCCCTTTAGTAACAGAACAGATTCAAGAGACCCAGTACTTC.